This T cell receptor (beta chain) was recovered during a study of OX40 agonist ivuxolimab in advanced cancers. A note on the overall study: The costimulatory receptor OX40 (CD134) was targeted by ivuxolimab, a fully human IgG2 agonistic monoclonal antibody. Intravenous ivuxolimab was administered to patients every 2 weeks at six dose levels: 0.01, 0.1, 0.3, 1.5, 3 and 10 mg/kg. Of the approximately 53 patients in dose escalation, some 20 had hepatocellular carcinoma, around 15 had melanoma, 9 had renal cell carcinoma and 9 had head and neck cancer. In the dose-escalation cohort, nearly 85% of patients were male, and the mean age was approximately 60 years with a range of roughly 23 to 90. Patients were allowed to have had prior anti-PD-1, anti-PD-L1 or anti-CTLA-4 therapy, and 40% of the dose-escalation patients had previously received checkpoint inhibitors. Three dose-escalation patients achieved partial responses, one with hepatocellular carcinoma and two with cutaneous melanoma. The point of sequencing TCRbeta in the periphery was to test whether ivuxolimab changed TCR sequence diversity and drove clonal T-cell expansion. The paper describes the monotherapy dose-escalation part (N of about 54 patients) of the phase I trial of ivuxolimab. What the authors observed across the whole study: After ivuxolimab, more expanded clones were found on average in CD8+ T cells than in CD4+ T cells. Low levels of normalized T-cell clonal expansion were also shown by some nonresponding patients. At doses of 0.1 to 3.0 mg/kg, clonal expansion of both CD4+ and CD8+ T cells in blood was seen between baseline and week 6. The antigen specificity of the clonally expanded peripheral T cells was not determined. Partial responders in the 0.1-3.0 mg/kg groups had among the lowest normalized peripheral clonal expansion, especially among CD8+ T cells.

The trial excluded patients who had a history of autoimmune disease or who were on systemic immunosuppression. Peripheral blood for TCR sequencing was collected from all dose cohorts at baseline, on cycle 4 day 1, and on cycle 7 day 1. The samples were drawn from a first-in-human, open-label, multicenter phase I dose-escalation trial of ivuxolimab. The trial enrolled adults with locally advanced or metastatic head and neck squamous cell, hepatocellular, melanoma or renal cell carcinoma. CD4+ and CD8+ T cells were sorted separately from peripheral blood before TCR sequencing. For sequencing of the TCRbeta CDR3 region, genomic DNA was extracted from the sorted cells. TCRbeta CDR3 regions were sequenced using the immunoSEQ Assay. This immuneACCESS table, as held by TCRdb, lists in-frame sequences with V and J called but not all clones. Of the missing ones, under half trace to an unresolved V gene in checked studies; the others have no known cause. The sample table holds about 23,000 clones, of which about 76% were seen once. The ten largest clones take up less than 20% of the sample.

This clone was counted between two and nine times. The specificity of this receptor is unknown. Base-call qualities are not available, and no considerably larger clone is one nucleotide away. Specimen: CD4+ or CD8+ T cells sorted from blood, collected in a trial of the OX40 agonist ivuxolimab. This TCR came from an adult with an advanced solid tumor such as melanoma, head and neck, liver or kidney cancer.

The nucleotide sequence reads as follows: TGTGCCAGCAGTTCCTACACCGGGGAGCTGTTTTTT. It specifies CASSSYTGELFF. Rearrangement joined TRBV6-5 to TRBJ2-2, with the D gene call left open. There are 12 amino acids in the CDR3, from cysteine to phenylalanine inclusive. Here the CDR3 DNA is all that survives: 36 bases in frame from base 1. V gives up 4 bases and J gives up 3 bases, and the segment between their germline ends measures 3 bases. The germline V gene encodes CDR1 MNHEY and CDR2 SVGAGI.